This T cell receptor beta chain was sequenced in a study of OX40 agonist ivuxolimab in advanced cancers. Study details: While on treatment, patients had intravenous ivuxolimab at 0.01 to 10 mg/kg every 2 weeks. Checkpoint inhibitors had been given previously to over 30% of patients.

About this clone: What it binds is not known. The same CDR3 arises from other DNA sequences in this sample as well.

V was pared by 6 bases and J by 4 bases, with 16 bases between. Germline CDR1 is MNHNS and CDR2 is SASEGT. This CDR3 region has 14 residues. General study findings and limits: Antigen specificity of clonally expanded peripheral T cells was not established. Clonal expansion by week 6 occurred in CD4+ and CD8+ blood T cells (at 0.1 to 3.0 mg/kg).

Method: immunoSEQ multiplex PCR; TCRdb's copy keeps in-frame clones and lacks some. The table lists tens of thousands of clones, 70% to 80% of them singletons. The sequence derives from an adult with an advanced solid tumor such as melanoma, head and neck, liver or kidney cancer. Material: CD4+ or CD8+ T cells sorted from blood, obtained in a trial of the OX40 agonist ivuxolimab. The V gene is TRBV6-1, the J gene TRBJ2-7, with D possibly TRBD1 on 6 matching bases. CDR3 in amino acids: CASRIPGQGYEQYF. Here the CDR3 DNA reads TGTGCCAGCAGAATTCCGGGGCAGGGGTACGAGCAGTACTTC.